This T cell receptor (beta chain) is from a study of technical replicates of blood from several donors. This CDR3 region has 14 residues. The ends lost 4 bases at V and 6 bases at J; junction bases unmatched: 9. Germline V CDR1 and CDR2: SGHDT, YYEEEE. Method: immunoSEQ multiplex PCR; TCRdb's copy keeps in-frame clones and lacks some. The repertoire has approximately 85,000 clones, 90% to 95% of them found once; the top ten carry 0.2% to 0.3%. This TCR was recovered from a human donor in good health. V gene TRBV5-6 combines with J gene TRBJ1-2; TRBD1 aligns across 7 bases. The specimen sequenced was T cells isolated from PBMCs. The CDR3 DNA is TGTGCCAGCAGCCCACCGACAGGGACCGATGGCTACACCTTC. Translated, it gives CASSPPTGTDGYTF.